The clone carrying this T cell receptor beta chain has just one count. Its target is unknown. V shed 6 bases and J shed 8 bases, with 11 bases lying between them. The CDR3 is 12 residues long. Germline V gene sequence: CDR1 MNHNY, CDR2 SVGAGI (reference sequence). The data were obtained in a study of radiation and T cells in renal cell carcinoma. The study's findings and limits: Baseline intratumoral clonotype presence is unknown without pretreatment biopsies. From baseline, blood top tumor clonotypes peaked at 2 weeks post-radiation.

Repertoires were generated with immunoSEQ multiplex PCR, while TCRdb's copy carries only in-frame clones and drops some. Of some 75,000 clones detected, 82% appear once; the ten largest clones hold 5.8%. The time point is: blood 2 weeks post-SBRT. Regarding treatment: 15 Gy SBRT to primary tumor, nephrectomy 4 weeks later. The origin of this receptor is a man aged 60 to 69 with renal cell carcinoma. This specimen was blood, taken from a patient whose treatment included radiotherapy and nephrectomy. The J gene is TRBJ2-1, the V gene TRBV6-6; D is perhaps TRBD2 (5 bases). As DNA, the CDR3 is TGTGCCAGCAGCATTAGCGAAGATGAGCAGTTCTTC. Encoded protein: CASSISEDEQFF.